A selection of T cell receptor beta chains follows, all from one sample in a study of blood T cells in healthy people across ages. TCRdb redid the calling of the 5' RACE reads with MiXCR, one entry per CDR3 protein. The repertoire has about 570,000 distinct CDR3 sequences, 27% of them found once; the top ten carry around 20%. The material sequenced was blood. These receptors originate from an older woman in good health. Both conserved end residues are part of each CDR3. The D gene is left open where the match is weak. Size is stated for part of the rows, as once, few or many counts, or as a class when the clone is expanded.

j_gene	abundance	v_gene	d_gene	CDR3nt	CDR3aa
TRBJ2-7	.	TRBV6-5	.	TGTGCCAGCAGTTACTCTATAACGGGGACCTACGAGCAGTACTTC	CASSYSITGTYEQYF
TRBJ1-1	few	TRBV12-3/TRBV12-4	.	TGTGCCAGCAGTTTAGTAGGGGGGGCGGCTTTCTTT	CASSLVGGAAFF
TRBJ1-1	.	TRBV2	.	TGTGCCAGCAGTCCTTACGGAGTGGGCACTGAAGCTTTCTTT	CASSPYGVGTEAFF
TRBJ2-1	few	TRBV14	.	TGTGCCAGCAGCTACTTAACAGGCAATGAGCAGTTCTTC	CASSYLTGNEQFF
TRBJ2-3	.	TRBV2	TRBD2	TGTGCCAGCAGTGCGGCTAGCGGTGCTAGCACAGATACGCAGTATTTT	CASSAASGASTDTQYF
TRBJ2-3	few	TRBV29-1	.	TGCAGCGTTGAAGGAGGAGGAAACACAGATACGCAGTATTTT	CSVEGGGNTDTQYF
TRBJ1-3	few	TRBV5-1	.	TGCGCCAGCAGCTTGGCGGTGGGGGCTGGAAACACCATATATTTT	CASSLAVGAGNTIYF
TRBJ1-1	.	TRBV20-1	TRBD1	TGCAGTGTTCCGGGACAGGGACATAACACTGAAGCTTTCTTT	CSVPGQGHNTEAFF
TRBJ1-1	few	TRBV5-1	.	TGCGCCAGCAGCCCCGGGGCAGCGAACACTGAAGCTTTCTTT	CASSPGAANTEAFF
TRBJ2-3	few	TRBV20-1	TRBD2	TGCAGTGCTGCACTAGCGGGGGGGCCAGATACGCAGTATTTT	CSAALAGGPDTQYF
TRBJ2-3	.	TRBV14	.	TGTGCCAGCAGCGTACCGTCCTACGGGGGCACAGATACGCAGTATTTT	CASSVPSYGGTDTQYF
TRBJ2-1	.	TRBV24-1	.	TGTGCCACCAGTGCCCTATCGGACTCTCACAATGAGCAGTTCTTC	CATSALSDSHNEQFF
TRBJ2-5	many	TRBV6-6	.	TGTGCCAGCACAGGGGACCGACAAGAGACCCAGTACTTC	CASTGDRQETQYF
TRBJ2-3	many	TRBV4-2	TRBD2	TGTGCCAGCAGTGCTGAGCGGGGGGGCACAGATACGCAGTATTTT	CASSAERGGTDTQYF
TRBJ2-2	.	TRBV4-3	TRBD2	TGCGCCAGCAGCCATTCCGGGGGAGGGACCGGGGAGCTGTTTTTT	CASSHSGGGTGELFF
TRBJ1-6	few	TRBV10-3	.	TGTGCCATCAGTGAGTCCGGCAGGGGCTTAGGTAATTCACCCCTCCACTTT	CAISESGRGLGNSPLHF
TRBJ1-2	once	TRBV27	.	TGTGCCACCCGGTGGGGGGCAGCCCCTACCTTCTATGGCTACACCTTC	CATRWGAAPTFYGYTF
TRBJ1-2	.	TRBV28	TRBD1	TGTGCCAGCAGAACGACAGGGGATGGCTACACCTTC	CASRTTGDGYTF
TRBJ1-3	.	TRBV7-2	.	TGTGCCAGCAGGGACAGAAGATCGGGAAACACCATATATTTT	CASRDRRSGNTIYF
TRBJ2-3	few	TRBV4-2	TRBD2	TGTGCCAGCAGCCAAGGTCCTAGCGGGAGCACAGATACGCAGTATTTT	CASSQGPSGSTDTQYF
TRBJ1-3	few	TRBV11-2	.	TGTGCCAGCAGCTTAGCGGCAGACTCTGGAAACACCATATATTTT	CASSLAADSGNTIYF
TRBJ2-3	few	TRBV5-1	.	TGCGCCAGCAGCTTGGCCGGGCGGCGTAGCACAGATACGCAGTATTTT	CASSLAGRRSTDTQYF
TRBJ2-1	.	TRBV6-2/TRBV6-3	TRBD1	TGTGCCACCTACGGGGCAGGGGGTCGCAATGAGCAGTTCTTC	CATYGAGGRNEQFF
TRBJ1-2	.	TRBV30	.	TGTGCCTGGAGTGTACTGGCAGCGCCATCATATGGCTACACCTTC	CAWSVLAAPSYGYTF
TRBJ2-1	few	TRBV6-5	TRBD2	TGTGCCAGCAGTTTCTCCGGGACTAACAATGAGCAGTTCTTC	CASSFSGTNNEQFF
TRBJ2-1	.	TRBV7-2	.	TGTGCCAGCAGCTTAGTCGGGGGGCGAAGAAATGAGCAGTTCTTC	CASSLVGGRRNEQFF
TRBJ2-7	few	TRBV20-1	TRBD2	TGCAGTGCTAGACTAGCGGGGCGCTCCTACGAGCAGTACTTC	CSARLAGRSYEQYF
TRBJ2-1	.	TRBV20-1	.	TGCAGTGCTAGACTCTCCTTGAGCTCCTACAATGAGCAGTTCTTC	CSARLSLSSYNEQFF
TRBJ2-2	.	TRBV24-1	.	TGTGCCACCAGTGATTTGGGAGAGGGCGCGAACACCGGGGAGCTGTTTTTT	CATSDLGEGANTGELFF
TRBJ1-2	.	TRBV4-2	.	TGTGCCAGCAGCCAAGATGCCAGGGTAAACTATGGCTACACCTTC	CASSQDARVNYGYTF
TRBJ2-3	.	TRBV5-5	.	TGTGCCAGCAGCTTGATAAGCGGGACAGGCACAGATACGCAGTATTTT	CASSLISGTGTDTQYF
TRBJ2-2	few	TRBV7-2	TRBD2	TGTGCCAGTAGCTTCTCAGCGGGGGGCACCGGGGAGCTGTTTTTT	CASSFSAGGTGELFF
TRBJ2-7	few	TRBV6-6	TRBD1	TGTGCCAGCAGTTACCGGACAGGGTCTTCCTACGAGCAGTACTTC	CASSYRTGSSYEQYF
TRBJ2-1	.	TRBV11-1	TRBD2	TGTGCCAGCAACTTTGGGACTAGCGTTTCCAATGAGCAGTTCTTC	CASNFGTSVSNEQFF
TRBJ2-7	.	TRBV20-1	.	TGCAGTGCCCCACCAAGGGCAGGGTCCTACGAGCAGTACTTC	CSAPPRAGSYEQYF
TRBJ1-4	many	TRBV7-8	.	TGTGCCAGCAGCTTAATGGCAACAACTAATGAAAAACTGTTTTTT	CASSLMATTNEKLFF
TRBJ2-1	.	TRBV27	.	TGTGCCAGCAGTCCCCCCTGGTCGTGGGGGGCGAACAATGAGCAGTTCTTC	CASSPPWSWGANNEQFF
TRBJ2-1	few	TRBV3-1	.	TGTGCCAGCAGCCAGAGCTCGCAGCAGTTCTTC	CASSQSSQQFF
TRBJ1-1	.	TRBV20-1	TRBD1	TGCAGTGCTAGTACCGACAGGGGCACTGAAGCTTTCTTT	CSASTDRGTEAFF
TRBJ1-1	.	TRBV6-5	.	TGTGCCAGCAGTTACTTAGACCTAGGACAGATATCAGATGAAGCTTTCTTT	CASSYLDLGQISDEAFF
TRBJ1-5	.	TRBV5-1	TRBD1	TGCGCCAGCAGCAAGGACAGGGGTGATCCTCCCCAGCATTTT	CASSKDRGDPPQHF
TRBJ2-2	.	TRBV25-1	.	TGTGCCAGCAGTGAATTTGGAGTCGGGGAGCTGTTTTTT	CASSEFGVGELFF
TRBJ2-3	.	TRBV29-1	TRBD2	TGCAGCGGAAGAAGGCGGGGGGGGTGGGGTAGCACAGATACGCAGTATTTT	CSGRRRGGWGSTDTQYF
TRBJ1-1	.	TRBV5-1	.	TGCGCCAGCAGCTACCTGGGGTCGAACACTGAAGCTTTCTTT	CASSYLGSNTEAFF
TRBJ2-4	few	TRBV2	.	TGTGCCAGCAGTGAAAGTCAACAGCGAGGGGCCAAAAACATTCAGTACTTC	CASSESQQRGAKNIQYF
TRBJ1-2	.	TRBV5-4	.	TGTGCCAGCAGCTTATGGGGGAGTACTAACTATGGCTACACCTTC	CASSLWGSTNYGYTF
TRBJ2-3	few	TRBV28	TRBD2	TGTGCCAGCAGTGTCAGCGGGGCACGCACAGATACGCAGTATTTT	CASSVSGARTDTQYF
TRBJ1-1	few	TRBV9	TRBD1	TGTGCCAGCAGCGTAGCTGGCGGGACAGGGACTGAAGCTTTCTTT	CASSVAGGTGTEAFF
TRBJ2-3	few	TRBV5-1	.	TGCGTCAGCAGCTTGGGGGCACGTGATACGCAGTATTTT	CVSSLGARDTQYF
TRBJ2-4	few	TRBV7-2	TRBD2	TGTGCCAGCAGCTTTAGCGGGGCGGTTGGAAACATTCAGTACTTC	CASSFSGAVGNIQYF
TRBJ1-2	.	TRBV4-1	TRBD1	TGCGCCAGCAGCCAAACCACGGGACAGGGGTTTTTTGGCTACACCTTC	CASSQTTGQGFFGYTF
TRBJ1-6	few	TRBV7-6	TRBD1	TGTGCCAGCAGCTTAGGGACAGGGAACTCACCCCTCCACTTT	CASSLGTGNSPLHF
TRBJ2-7	once	TRBV7-2	.	TGTGCCAGCAGTTCCACACAGGGATACGAGCAGTACTTC	CASSSTQGYEQYF
TRBJ1-1	.	TRBV5-1	.	TGCGCCAGCGGAGGTCTCACTGAAGCTTTCTTT	CASGGLTEAFF
TRBJ1-2	.	TRBV9	.	TGTGCCGGCAGCGGGGGGGCACGTACTAACTATGGCTACACCTTC	CAGSGGARTNYGYTF
TRBJ2-1	few	TRBV12-5	.	TGTGCTAGTGGTTCGAGAGGGTCCTACAATGAGCAGTTCTTC	CASGSRGSYNEQFF